This T cell receptor (beta chain) was captured by sequencing in a study of T-cell reconstitution after alpha-beta-depleted transplantation in children. Library preparation (for TCRbeta) was performed with unique molecular identifiers. From the PCR reads, TCRdb called clonotypes with MiXCR, one entry per CDR3 protein. Of a few hundred thousand distinct CDR3 sequences listed, about 12% were seen once; the top ten hold more than 5.5%. This clonotype occurred many times. The CDR3 is 12 amino acids. Trimming removed 8 bases at V and 4 bases at J, with 11 bases between. The source is a human donor who donated a stem cell graft to a child with combined immunodeficiency. The specimen was PBMCs from the stem cell graft donor, collected from the stem cell graft. The gene calls are TRBV12-3 or TRBV12-4 and TRBJ2-5; a weak D match, TRBD2 (5 bases). The CDR3 DNA reads TGTGCCAGCCGCGGGCTTGTAGAGACCCAGTACTTC. It is translated as CASRGLVETQYF.